This T cell receptor beta chain came from a study of T cells after yellow fever vaccination. Across the study: Researchers used SMART-Seq v4 Ultra Low Input to prepare fractions that had low cell numbers.

The 5'RACE template-switching step produced TCR cDNA and added a universal primer site and UMIs. TCRdb passed the 5' RACE reads through MiXCR, listing each CDR3 protein once. Here the sample spans approximately 300,000 distinct CDR3 sequences, about 9.5% being singletons. Study observations and caveats: Reappearance after the booster was seen for most primary-vaccination clones, at about 95% CD4 and about 90% CD8. One caveat is that FACS-sorted repertoires could contain abundant clonotypes contaminating from the bulk population.

The CDR3 has 16 residues. Trimming at V came to 6 bases and at J to 0 bases, leaving 7 bases not matched to a gene. Germline CDR1 and CDR2: MNHNS and SASEGT. This clonotype was counted only a few times. Its antigen is unidentified. The gene calls are TRBV6-1 and TRBJ1-3, with 8 bases lining up with TRBD1. Specimen: PBMCs, collected on the day of the first yellow fever vaccination. The source of this sequence is a man aged 18 to 35 who received the YFV17D yellow fever vaccine. CDR3 sequence (DNA): TGTGCCAGCAGGGGGGACAGGCCGTTCTCTGGAAACACCATATATTTT. This gives the protein CASRGDRPFSGNTIYF.